This T cell receptor (beta chain) was identified during a study of shared clonotypes between healthy human individuals (dated by TCRdb to the early 2020s). The study in broad terms: The cohort included three men and two women between 18 and 49 years of age. To increase sequencing depth and limit assay-specific biases, TCR repertoire library preparation and sequencing were carried out by different laboratories using diverse techniques. Leukapheresis yielded between about 0.8 and 8.9 billion PBMCs per donor. Per donor, three plates each were used for CD4 naive and CD4 memory, two for CD8 naive, and one for CD8 memory. To estimate repertoire size and how much clonotypes are shared between individuals, the study performed deep sequencing of blood TCR repertoires from five healthy adults.

CDR1 and CDR2 are read off the germline V gene (reference sequence) as DFQATT and SNEGSKA. The CDR3 measures 11 amino acids from cysteine to phenylalanine. Left in the record is the CDR3 DNA by itself, 33 bases read in frame from the first base. V and J lose 4 bases and 10 bases, and a span of 13 bases separates them. Using the deep immunoSEQ assay, TCR CDR3 regions were amplified from genomic DNA by multiplex PCR. Extracted genomic DNA from each cell subset was spread evenly across all wells of several immunoSEQ 96-well plates, with each plate serving as a replicate. Each replicate PCR for sorted subsets received 200 ng genomic DNA, equal to about 30,000 T cell genomes. Purified libraries were measured with a Qubit 3.0 fluorometer, size-checked on a Bioanalyzer 2100, and measured again with the KAPA Library Quantification kit. Each immunoSEQ 96-well plate was sequenced on its own single-read 150-cycle Illumina NextSeq 550 flow cell. Turning to the authors' computational methods: Because the immunoSEQ output included only junctional sequences and no quality scores, the filtering could not be the same as the filtering used for full-length reads. To assign V/J genes and CDR3, sequences were annotated using PyIR, a Python wrapper for IgBLAST v1.9, with IMGT germline references. Reads were filtered out if the reads had weak V/J assignments (E-value above 1e-6), no CDR3, stop codons, out-of-frame junctions, or ambiguous translated residues. A V3J clonotype was defined by an identical inferred V gene, J gene, and CDR3 amino acid sequence. Percentage overlap between repertoires was computed as shared unique clonotypes divided by the size of the smaller repertoire. Three approaches were used to assess repertoire richness: RTK rarefaction, the Chao1 estimator, and Recon v2.1 estimates of unobserved clonotypes. OLGA was used to compute generation probabilities for all TCRbeta clonotypes that the gDNA method yielded from a few donors. TCRdb retrieved this table from immuneACCESS and kept in-frame rearrangements only. Not all clones are present; in checked studies, unresolved V genes account for under half, and no reason is known for the remainder. V and J calls and clone size follow that table, whereas D and trimming were derived from the DNA. The sample table holds under 2.5 million clones, of which roughly 90% were seen once. Of the sample, 0.37% falls within the top ten clones.

As to this clone: Its recognized antigen is unknown. No per-base quality is available; no much larger clone lies one base away.

The donors were healthy, HIV-negative adults who had no recently reported acute infections or vaccinations. All donors were Caucasian adults living in Nashville, Tennessee, USA. Magnetic negative selection was used to enrich CD4+ T cells, after which naive cells were positively selected on CD45RA and the negative fraction became the memory subset. Blood was collected by leukapheresis, and PBMCs were isolated by Ficoll-Histopaque density gradient centrifugation and then cryopreserved in liquid nitrogen vapor phase. Analytical flow cytometry was used to check the purity and quantity of each magnetically sorted T cell population. Each sorted fraction had its genomic DNA isolated and then quantified by UV absorbance on a Nanodrop 2000c. On the study overall, not on this receptor specifically: Roughly 5% of naive CD4, 3.5% of naive CD8, roughly 2.4% of memory CD4, and less than 0.45% of memory CD8 clonotypes were shared across several donors. Pairwise subsampling led to the expectation that sequencing depth would affect the degree of clonotype sharing among donors. The genetic and exposure-history diversity represented was limited by the small number of donors. Higher generation probabilities were observed for clonotypes shared by all four sorted-subset donors than for non-shared clonotypes. Incomplete sequencing was indicated by rarefaction of sorted-subset datasets, despite the large sequencing depth. Sampling was limited to blood, and TCR repertoires in tissue likely differ from TCR repertoires in blood. Larger estimated clonotype richness was generally found for naive subsets than for memory subsets.

Material for sequencing was naive CD4+ T cells from PBMCs. The sample's cell subset or site label, in plain terms: CD45RA+ positively selected. This sequence was found in a man aged 18 to 30 in good health. Some clones in this sample may be carry-over from other donors' samples. The V and J segments used are TRBV20-1 and TRBJ1-1; no D gene is confidently identified. The CDR3 sequence is CSAIIIGPAFF. The DNA sequence follows: TGCAGTGCTATTATAATCGGCCCAGCTTTCTTT.